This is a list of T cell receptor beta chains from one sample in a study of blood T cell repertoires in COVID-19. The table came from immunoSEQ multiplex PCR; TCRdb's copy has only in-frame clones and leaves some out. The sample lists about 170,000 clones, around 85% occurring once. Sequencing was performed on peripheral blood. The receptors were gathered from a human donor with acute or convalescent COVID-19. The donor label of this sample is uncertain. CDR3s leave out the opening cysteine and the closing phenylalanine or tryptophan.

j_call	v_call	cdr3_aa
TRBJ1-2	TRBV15	ATSRASGQTFFNYGYT
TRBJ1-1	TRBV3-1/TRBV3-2	ASSQVSGDTEAF
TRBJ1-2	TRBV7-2	ASSLGRAGGTGYT
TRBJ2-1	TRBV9	ASSVAVTSGIYNEQF
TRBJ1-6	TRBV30	AWSGGETYNSPLH
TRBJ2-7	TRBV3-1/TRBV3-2	ASSQGPSVLY
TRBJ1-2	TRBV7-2	ASSLQGAGGYGYT
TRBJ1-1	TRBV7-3	ASSFAPGNTEAF
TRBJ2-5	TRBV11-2	ASSKGQRGIQETQY
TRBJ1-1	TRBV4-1	ASSQVEESGEAF
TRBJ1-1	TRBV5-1	ASSLGTANTEAF
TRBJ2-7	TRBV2	ASSGGRDREY
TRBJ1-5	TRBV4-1	ASSQGTGMGNQPQH
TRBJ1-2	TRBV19	ASTPDRHGYT
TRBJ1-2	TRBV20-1	RTGGYT
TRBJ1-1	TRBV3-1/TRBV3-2	ASSPRDRGKNTEAF
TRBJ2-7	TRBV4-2	ASSQDSGGGTYEQY
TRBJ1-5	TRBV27	ASSPTGRGWNGIGQPQH
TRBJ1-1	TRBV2	AGRQGARGTEAF